A selection of T cell receptor beta chains follows, all from one sample in a study of shared clonotypes between healthy human individuals. Some clones are missing from TCRdb's copy, which holds only in-frame ones; the method was immunoSEQ multiplex PCR. The data hold millions of clones, with 80% to 95% observed a single time. Input material: naive CD4+ T cells from PBMCs. The receptors come from a man younger than 35 in good health. Some clones in this sample may be carry-over from other donors' samples. The conserved cysteine and the conserved F or W are not part of the CDR3 here. Each record gives: J gene, V gene, D gene, CDR3 protein. D genes are given only for firm matches.

TRBJ2-5 | TRBV5-4 | NA | ASSSTTEETQY
TRBJ2-5 | TRBV6-1 | TRBD1 | ASRPGTGEETQY
TRBJ1-1 | TRBV2 | TRBD1 | ASSAWDRGRDEAF
TRBJ2-7 | TRBV6-5 | NA | ASSYRDEQY
TRBJ1-1 | TRBV7-8 | NA | ASSLTGRDTEAF
TRBJ2-7 | TRBV7-6 | NA | ASSPSGGIGYEQY
TRBJ1-3 | TRBV6-5 | NA | ASSYSLSKAGNTIY
TRBJ2-2 | TRBV28 | NA | ASSFPGTSTGELF
TRBJ2-1 | TRBV27 | NA | ATKQFLGGEQF
TRBJ2-2 | TRBV7-8 | NA | ASSLSAGELF
TRBJ2-1 | TRBV7-3 | NA | ASSQDSYNEQF
TRBJ2-3 | TRBV28 | NA | ASSLEGLGSTDTQY
TRBJ1-4 | TRBV19 | NA | ASKLAEKLF
TRBJ2-1 | TRBV28 | TRBD1 | ASTGGPGTGTKRYNEQF
TRBJ2-3 | TRBV28 | TRBD2 | ASMGGRTDTQY
TRBJ2-5 | TRBV30 | NA | AWSDRRTQY
TRBJ1-4 | TRBV11-2 | TRBD1 | ASSLQGIDEKLF
TRBJ2-3 | TRBV2 | NA | AGGSIQRTDTQY
TRBJ2-3 | TRBV28 | TRBD1 | ASTDRGGTDTQY
TRBJ1-1 | TRBV7-2 | NA | ASSLSLASTEAF
TRBJ2-5 | TRBV7-2 | NA | ASSLERTTRWETQY
TRBJ1-5 | TRBV19 | NA | ASSSTGNQPQH
TRBJ1-2 | TRBV10-1 | NA | ARPLRQSYGYT
TRBJ2-1 | TRBV4-3 | TRBD1 | ASSQAGQDYNEQF
TRBJ2-2 | TRBV11-2 | TRBD2 | ASSLSGGIAGELF
TRBJ1-1 | TRBV18 | NA | ASSPVALGNTEAF
TRBJ2-3 | TRBV14 | NA | ASSQGSRGLGTDTQY
TRBJ2-7 | TRBV6-1 | NA | ATQPPGGWREQY
TRBJ2-1 | TRBV5-1 | NA | ASSLPGPYNEQF
TRBJ2-7 | TRBV6-5 | TRBD2 | ASSWTSGNSYEQY
TRBJ2-1 | TRBV4-1 | TRBD2 | ASSQSGGGFNEQF
TRBJ2-7 | TRBV14 | TRBD2 | ASSLGLATSYEQY
TRBJ2-3 | TRBV28 | TRBD2 | ASSLSGLAGGRFRDTQY
TRBJ1-1 | TRBV6-5 | TRBD1 | ASSRDSLNTEAF
TRBJ1-1 | TRBV18 | NA | ASSPQRDQTEAF
TRBJ2-5 | TRBV4-1 | NA | ASSQDGGRVYETQY
TRBJ2-3 | TRBV19 | TRBD1 | ASSPRGGQSDTQY
TRBJ2-3 | TRBV5-1 | NA | ASSPPLSTDTQY
TRBJ2-7 | TRBV6-4 | TRBD1 | ASSVRTGPLYEQY
TRBJ1-1 | TRBV11-1 | TRBD1 | ASSRAQGRSTEAF
TRBJ2-3 | TRBV6-1 | NA | ASSETGLNLNTQY
TRBJ1-5 | TRBV4-1 | TRBD1 | ASSLGTGGYSNQPQH
TRBJ2-5 | TRBV7-9 | NA | ASSSLAGVETQY
TRBJ2-7 | TRBV19 | NA | ASSSGSTYEQY
TRBJ2-5 | TRBV18 | TRBD2 | ASSLGTSGTGSAETQY
TRBJ2-1 | TRBV5-1 | NA | ASSPSALNEQF